This is a list of T cell receptor beta chains from one sample in a study of preoperative IRX-2 immunotherapy in early breast cancer. TCRdb keeps only in-frame clones here, not all; method: immunoSEQ multiplex PCR. The table lists about 33,000 clones, roughly 86% of them singletons. The sequenced sample was tumor tissue, obtained after IRX-2 immunotherapy. These receptors all come from a human donor with breast cancer. CDR3s include the opening cysteine and the closing phenylalanine or tryptophan. D genes are given only for firm matches. The size of a clone is reported for some rows only, either as once, few or many, or as a class for expanded clones.

j_call v_call d_call clone_size cdr3_nt cdr3_aa
TRBJ1-3 TRBV18 . . TGTGCCAGCTCACCAGGGACGGTCGACTCTGGAAACACCATATATTTT CASSPGTVDSGNTIYF
TRBJ2-5 TRBV2 TRBD2 . TGTGCCAGCAGACCGGGACTAGCGCCAGAGACCCAGTACTTC CASRPGLAPETQYF
TRBJ1-4 TRBV23-1 . . TGCGCCAGCAGCGTTCACAGGGTGTCGGATGAAAAACTGTTTTTT CASSVHRVSDEKLFF
TRBJ1-2 TRBV6-8 . . TGTGCCAGCAATACAGGGCATGGCGGCTACACCTTC CASNTGHGGYTF
TRBJ1-3 TRBV6-8 . . TGTGCCCCTAGGGGGGTTTTCTCTGGAAACACCATATATTTT CAPRGVFSGNTIYF
TRBJ2-1 TRBV22-1 . . TGTGCCAGCAGTCTAACCCGGGATTCCGGCTCCTACAATGAGCAGTTCTTC CASSLTRDSGSYNEQFF
TRBJ1-1 TRBV28 . . TGTGCCAGCAGTACCCCGGGACTGATTGAAGCTTTCTTT CASSTPGLIEAFF
TRBJ1-3 TRBV11-3 . . TGTGCCAGCAGCCCTAGAGGCGCGGGTCTGGGTGGAAACACCATATATTTT CASSPRGAGLGGNTIYF
TRBJ1-4 TRBV11-3 . . TGTGCCAGCAGCTTACTTTCTGTGGGTGGGGAAGAAAAACTGTTTTTT CASSLLSVGGEEKLFF
TRBJ2-5 TRBV11-3 TRBD2 . TGTGCCAGCAGCTTGGTGGTAGCGGGGACCCAAGAGACCCAGTACTTC CASSLVVAGTQETQYF
TRBJ1-2 TRBV5-1 TRBD1 . TGCGCCAGCAGCTCCCGCCAGGGGGGAGTTTCCAACTATGGCTACACCTTC CASSSRQGGVSNYGYTF
TRBJ2-6 TRBV7-1 . once TGTGCCAGCAGCTTAACAGGAGGGGCCGGGGCCAACGTCCTGACTTTC CASSLTGGAGANVLTF
TRBJ1-5 TRBV11-3 TRBD1 . TGTGCCAGCAGCTCAGGGGGGGGCTACAATCAGCCCCAGCATTTT CASSSGGGYNQPQHF
TRBJ1-6 TRBV19 TRBD1 . TGTGCCAGTAGGGACAGGGGGTCCTATAATTCACCCCTCCACTTT CASRDRGSYNSPLHF
TRBJ1-4 TRBV28 TRBD1 . TGTGCCACCCACGAAGGGACAGGGATTAAAAAACTGTTTTTT CATHEGTGIKKLFF
TRBJ2-3 TRBV7-1 . once TGTGCCAGCAGCGTAGGCGAGGGGTACACAGATACGCAGTATTTT CASSVGEGYTDTQYF
TRBJ1-2 TRBV6-8 TRBD1 . TGTGCCAGCAGTTACTCGTCGACAGGGGGTCGAGCTAACTATGGCTACACCTTC CASSYSSTGGRANYGYTF
TRBJ2-1 TRBV6-8 TRBD2 . TGTGCCAGCAGTTATTCAGGGACTAGCAGGACAAACAATGAGCAGTTCTTC CASSYSGTSRTNNEQFF
TRBJ2-3 TRBV6-8 TRBD1 . TGTGCCAGCAGTTACTCGAAGGGCGGGACAGGAGATACGCAGTATTTT CASSYSKGGTGDTQYF
TRBJ2-2 TRBV15 . . TGTGCCACCAGCAGAGATCTGTCCGGCGGGGAGCTGTTTTTT CATSRDLSGGELFF
TRBJ2-5 TRBV29-1 . . TGCAGCGTTGAATGGGGGGTCGAGGCCCAGTACTTC CSVEWGVEAQYF
TRBJ1-1 TRBV6-8 TRBD1 . TGTGCCAGCAGTCGGGCAGGGGGCAGGACTGAAGCTTTCTTT CASSRAGGRTEAFF
TRBJ1-2 TRBV19 . . TGTGCCAGTAGTACGGCAGGGACCCGCTTCGGCTATGGCTACACCTTC CASSTAGTRFGYGYTF
TRBJ1-5 TRBV6-8 . . TGTGCCAGCAGTGTAAAATGGTCCCTCAGGGCTTTAAATCAGCCCCAGCATTTT CASSVKWSLRALNQPQHF
TRBJ1-5 TRBV7-7 . once TGTGCCAGCAGCTTAGCTGGGGGCAATCAGCCCCAGCATTTT CASSLAGGNQPQHF
TRBJ1-4 TRBV14 . . TGTGCCAGCAGCCCCGGGCCGCTGACCAATGAAAAACTGTTTTTT CASSPGPLTNEKLFF
TRBJ1-5 TRBV6-8 . . TGTGCCAGCAGCTTCCCTGACTCATGGCTGGATTTT CASSFPDSWLDF